The entry below describes one TCR beta chain. The antigen is undetermined. The data were taken from a study of T cell responses to AZD1222 COVID-19 vaccine. There are 17 residues in the CDR3. Trimming shortened V by 0 bases and J by 5 bases, and 14 bases separated the two germline ends. The germline V gene has CDR1 LNHNV and CDR2 YYDKDF (reference sequence). Study conclusions and caveats: Only five to seven AZD1222 recipients were seropositive at baseline.

TCRdb keeps only in-frame clones here, not all; method: immunoSEQ multiplex PCR. The sample has around 140,000 clones, about 92% seen once. This chain connects TRBV15 to TRBJ1-6; D is unresolved. The sequence derives from an adult who received the AZD1222 COVID-19 vaccine. The sample was peripheral blood, taken 28 days after the second AZD1222 dose. Here the CDR3 DNA reads TGTGCCACCAGCAGAGATCTGGGTAGGCCCGATAATTCACCCCTCCACTTT. This gives the protein CATSRDLGRPDNSPLHF.